The 32 T cell receptor beta chains below were found in one sample sequenced in a study of graft-versus-host responses after intestinal transplantation. For these TCRs, the target antigens are not known. The assay was immunoSEQ multiplex PCR, and TCRdb's table has in-frame clones only and misses some. The sample records roughly 90,000 clones, 91% being singletons. Sequencing used unstimulated CD4+ T cells sorted from spleen or lymph node cells, obtained before transplant. The receptors come from a human donor who was the organ donor for an intestinal transplant.

This chain uses TRBV11-3 with TRBJ2-3; 7 bases map to TRBD2. The CDR3 totals 16 residues. Looked up from germline, CDR1 is SGHNT and CDR2 is YENEEA. Germline trimming cut 0 bases from V and 4 bases from J; bases unmatched to any gene: 7. This CDR3 is CASSLEGGGMADTQYF. The DNA for the CDR3 is TGTGCCAGCAGCTTAGAGGGGGGGGGTATGGCAGATACGCAGTATTTT.

The J gene is TRBJ2-7, the V gene TRBV5-1; 8 bases line up with TRBD2. V was pared by 1 base and J by 5 bases, with 14 bases of the junction left unmatched. The V gene's germline CDR1 is SGHRS and CDR2 YFSETQ. This CDR3 is 17 amino acids long. CDR3 region: CASSLKAGAGRLDEQYF. The DNA for the CDR3 is TGCGCCAGCAGCTTGAAAGCGGGAGCCGGGCGTTTGGACGAGCAGTACTTC.

CDR3 protein: CSVDRVGDTQYF. The CDR3, as DNA: TGCAGCGTTGACCGGGTCGGAGATACGCAGTATTTT. V is TRBV29-1 and J is TRBJ2-3; the D is unclear. The CDR3 is made up of 12 amino acids. Germline values: CDR1 SQVTM, CDR2 ANQGSEA. Trimming pared 3 bases from V and 5 bases from J, leaving 9 bases between.

The DNA for the CDR3 is TGTGCCAGCAGCCCCGACAGGGGAACGAGTGTGACCTACGAGCAGTACTTC. As protein: CASSPDRGTSVTYEQYF. V is TRBV5-4 and J is TRBJ2-7; 8 nucleotides line up with TRBD1. The V gene's germline CDR1 is SGHNT and CDR2 YYREEE (reference sequence). The CDR3 totals 17 residues. The junction had 14 bases not matched to a gene; V was cut back by 4 bases and J by 2 bases.

This chain uses TRBV7-3 with TRBJ2-1; 13 bases align to TRBD2. CDR3 size: 16 residues. With V trimmed by 2 bases and J by 10 bases, 8 bases remained unmatched. Germline CDR1 is SGHTA and CDR2 is FQGTGA. The chain's CDR3 is CASSLYGLAGAEEQFF. The DNA of the CDR3 is TGTGCCAGCAGCTTATACGGACTAGCGGGGGCTGAGGAGCAGTTCTTC.

The genes are TRBV13 and TRBJ2-2; maybe TRBD1 (5 bases). CDR1 and CDR2 (germline): PRHDT, FYEKMQ (reference sequence). The CDR3 runs 15 residues. The germline V and J ends were trimmed by 0 bases and 6 bases, with 11 bases remaining between them. The CDR3 is CASSLGGSGSGELFF. Here the CDR3 DNA reads TGTGCCAGCAGCTTAGGAGGGTCAGGGTCCGGGGAGCTGTTTTTT.

V and J are TRBV6-1 and TRBJ1-2, with 7 bases lining up with TRBD1. This CDR3 contains 14 residues. Unmatched junction bases numbered 9, after V lost 7 bases and J lost 4 bases. From germline, CDR1 is MNHNS and CDR2 SASEGT. The chain's CDR3 is CASMPPQGFYGYTF. CDR3 DNA: TGTGCCAGCATGCCTCCACAGGGGTTCTATGGCTACACCTTC.

The chain links TRBV7-3 to TRBJ2-1; 7 positions match TRBD2. The CDR3 runs 15 residues. V lost 5 bases to trimming and J lost 6 bases; unmatched junction nucleotides: 10. Germline V CDR1 and CDR2: SGHTA, FQGTGA. The CDR3 sequence: CASSPPSGTLNEQFF. The DNA for the CDR3 is TGTGCCAGCAGCCCTCCCAGCGGGACCCTCAATGAGCAGTTCTTC.

The rearrangement links TRBV9 to TRBJ1-1; 12 nucleotides agree with TRBD1. The CDR3 is 16 amino acids. Germline V CDR1 and CDR2: SGDLS, YYNGEE. V lost 3 bases and J lost 4; bases outside the gene matches: 7. The CDR3 reads CASSGGTGGLGTEAFF. DNA of the CDR3: TGTGCCAGCAGCGGAGGGACAGGGGGCTTAGGCACTGAAGCTTTCTTT.

The rearrangement links TRBV10-3 to TRBJ1-1; tentative D call: TRBD1 (6 bases). This CDR3 comprises 15 residues. V was trimmed by 4 bases and J by 0 bases, leaving 12 bases between them. The V gene's germline CDR1 is ENHRY and CDR2 SYGVKD. Here the CDR3 DNA reads TGTGCCATCAGTGGTGGGACAACCGTGAACACTGAAGCTTTCTTT. Protein product: CAISGGTTVNTEAFF.

The genes are TRBV10-3 and TRBJ2-5; D is unclear. The CDR3 totals 13 residues. Trimming stripped 4 bases from V and 1 base from J, with 7 bases between. From germline, CDR1 is ENHRY and CDR2 SYGVKD. Written as DNA, the CDR3 is TGTGCCATCAGTGTAGACACCCAAGAGACCCAGTACTTC. It codes for CAISVDTQETQYF.

The V call is TRBV19, the J call TRBJ1-2, with D perhaps matching TRBD1 (5 bases). V was shortened by 3 bases and J by 7 bases, with 12 bases between the two germline ends. Per the germline V gene, CDR1 is LNHDA and CDR2 is SQIVND (reference sequence). The CDR3 is made up of 13 amino acids. CDR3 region: CASSITQGSGYTF. The DNA of the CDR3 is TGTGCCAGTAGTATTACGCAGGGATCTGGCTACACCTTC.

The V and J genes are TRBV28 and TRBJ2-3; tentatively, D is TRBD2 (5 bases). Looked up from germline, CDR1 is MDHEN and CDR2 is SYDVKM. V was cut by 8 bases and J by 4 bases, with 22 bases left in between. The CDR3 totals 16 residues. CDR3 bases: TGTGCCAGCCCGCCGCTACTCGGGATCGGCTCAGATACGCAGTATTTT. It specifies CASPPLLGIGSDTQYF.

The rearrangement uses TRBV19 and TRBJ1-1; weak D call: TRBD1 (5 bases). V lost 8 bases and J lost 0, with 10 bases in between. This CDR3 is built from 13 residues. Looked up from germline, CDR1 is LNHDA and CDR2 is SQIVND (reference sequence). CDR3 residues: CASQTVMNTEAFF. The DNA for the CDR3 is TGTGCCAGTCAGACAGTGATGAACACTGAAGCTTTCTTT.

CDR3 region: CASRLGVQETQYF. Here the CDR3 DNA reads TGCGCCAGCAGACTGGGCGTTCAAGAGACCCAGTACTTC. The chain is built from TRBV5-1 and TRBJ2-5; D uncertain. The length of the CDR3 is 13 residues. Germline CDR1 is SGHRS and CDR2 is YFSETQ. V lost 5 bases and J lost 2, with 10 bases in between.

The chain has TRBV7-3 and TRBJ2-1; the match to TRBD2 covers 9 bases. V lost 5 bases, J lost 1 base, and 6 bases stayed unmatched. The CDR3 length is 16 residues. Per the germline V gene, CDR1 is SGHTA and CDR2 is FQGTGA. CDR3 bases: TGTGCCAGCAGCCCCCTGAGCGGGGGGTCCTACAATGAGCAGTTCTTC. Encoded protein: CASSPLSGGSYNEQFF.

The J gene is TRBJ1-2, the V gene TRBV25-1; 7 positions agree with TRBD1. Looked up from germline, CDR1 is MGHDK and CDR2 is SYGVNS. V shed 1 base and J 8 bases; nucleotides not matched to a gene: 10. There are 15 residues in the CDR3. The CDR3 DNA follows: TGTGCCAGCAGTGAATTCGGGACAGCCTCCGAGGGCTACACCTTC. Its translation: CASSEFGTASEGYTF.

This chain connects TRBV15 to TRBJ2-5; 11 nucleotides agree with TRBD2. J gave up 1 base and V 8 bases, and 9 bases lay outside the gene matches. This CDR3 has 16 amino acids. Germline-derived CDR1 and CDR2 are LNHNV and YYDKDF (reference sequence). The CDR3 DNA is TGTGCCACCCGTTTAGCGGGAGGGCCCTCCCAAGAGACCCAGTACTTC. This encodes CATRLAGGPSQETQYF.

This clone showed up just a few times. The genes are TRBV11-2 and TRBJ2-3; 12 bases map to TRBD2. Unmatched junction bases numbered 6, after V lost 3 bases and J lost 5 bases. This CDR3 region has 16 residues. Germline CDR1 is SGHAT and CDR2 is FQNNGV. The CDR3 spells CASSFTSGGFEDTQYF. CDR3 bases: TGTGCCAGCAGCTTCACTAGCGGGGGGTTCGAAGATACGCAGTATTTT. The full variable domain, with the rest looked up from reference TRBV11-2 and TRBJ2-3, is EAGVAQSPRYKIIEKRQSVAFWCNPISGHATLYWYQQILGQGPKLLIQFQNNGVVDDSQLPKDRFSAERLKGVDSTLKIQPAKLEDSAVYLCASSFTSGGFEDTQYFGPGTRLTVL.

The chain combines TRBV5-1 with TRBJ2-4; TRBD2 aligns across 8 bases. Germline values: CDR1 SGHRS, CDR2 YFSETQ. V lost 7 bases and J lost 5; bases outside the gene matches: 8. The CDR3 sequence is 14 residues long. The CDR3 DNA reads as TGCGCCAGCGGCGGACTAGCATGGGAAAACATTCAGTACTTC. It specifies CASGGLAWENIQYF. Based on the CDR3 plus reference TRBV5-1 and TRBJ2-4, the full variable domain is KAGVTQTPRYLIKTRGQQVTLSCSPISGHRSVSWYQQTPGQGLQFLFEYFSETQRNKGNFPGRFSGRQFSNSRSEMNVSTLELGDSALYLCASGGLAWENIQYFGAGTRLSVL.

The chain combines TRBV6-1 with TRBJ2-7, with 8 bases that match TRBD1. This CDR3 spans 14 amino acids. Looked up from germline, CDR1 is MNHNS and CDR2 is SASEGT. The V segment lost 4 bases and the J segment 12 bases; nucleotides outside the gene matches: 14. CDR3 sequence: CASSGGTGPNRRYF. CDR3 in DNA: TGTGCCAGCAGTGGGGGGACAGGCCCCAATAGGAGGTACTTC.

This sequence joins TRBV18 and TRBJ2-2; D is ambiguous. The CDR3 runs to 14 residues. Germline lookup yields CDR1 KGHSH and CDR2 LQKENI. With 0 bases removed from V and 1 base from J, the gap between germline ends came to 3 bases. CDR3 bases: TGTGCCAGCTCACCACCCAAGAACACCGGGGAGCTGTTTTTT. This encodes CASSPPKNTGELFF.

The V gene is TRBV6-1, the J gene TRBJ1-1; D is unresolved. The CDR3 contains 15 residues. Germline CDR1 reads MNHNS; CDR2 reads SASEGT. V dropped 6 bases and J dropped 2 bases, with 16 bases sitting between them. The CDR3 DNA reads as TGTGCCAGCAGCGGACTGAGGACGTTTAACACTGAAGCTTTCTTT. Protein product: CASSGLRTFNTEAFF.

This clone was picked up a small number of times. The rearrangement links TRBV5-1 to TRBJ2-1; possible D gene TRBD2, 6 bases. Germline loops: CDR1 SGHRS, CDR2 YFSETQ. Trimming took off 4 bases at V and 0 bases at J, with 8 bases between the two ends. The CDR3 is 14 residues long. In DNA form, the CDR3 reads TGCGCCAGCAGCCGGGAGAGCTCCTACAATGAGCAGTTCTTC. As protein: CASSRESSYNEQFF.

This rearrangement joins TRBV20-1 to TRBJ2-3; D gene unclear. There are 11 residues in the CDR3. V was cut by 3 bases and J by 5 bases, with 6 bases left in between. Germline V gives CDR1 DFQATT, CDR2 SNEGSKA (reference sequence). CDR3 loop: CSARALDTQYF. DNA for the CDR3: TGCAGTGCTAGGGCCTTAGATACGCAGTATTTT.

The chain recombines TRBV28 with TRBJ2-1, with 7 nucleotides matching TRBD2. Germline V CDR1 and CDR2: MDHEN, SYDVKM. J lost 2 bases, V lost 2 bases, and 9 bases had no gene match. The CDR3 is 17 amino acids. This CDR3 is CASSLTRLGGTYNEQFF. CDR3 DNA: TGTGCCAGCAGTTTAACCCGGTTGGGGGGGACCTACAATGAGCAGTTCTTC.

V and J are TRBV7-9 and TRBJ2-1; TRBD2 matches at 7 bases. Germline V gene data show CDR1 as SEHNR and CDR2 as FQNEAQ (reference sequence). J gave up 3 bases and V 3 bases, and 5 bases lay outside the gene matches. CDR3 size: 15 residues. CDR3 coding DNA: TGTGCCAGCAGCTTGGGGAGGGCCGTCTACAATGAGCAGTTCTTC. Protein sequence: CASSLGRAVYNEQFF.

The chain joins TRBV30 to TRBJ2-6; 7 nucleotides line up with TRBD2. The CDR3 covers 16 residues. Germline V lookup: CDR1 GTSNPN, CDR2 SVGIG (reference sequence). V trimming: 4 bases; J trimming: 8 bases; junction bases outside the gene matches: 14. The CDR3 sequence is CAWKWGWGGKPNVLTF. The CDR3 region has the DNA TGTGCCTGGAAATGGGGCTGGGGGGGAAAACCCAACGTCCTGACTTTC.

The chain uses TRBV5-4 and TRBJ1-1, with 8 bases identical to TRBD1. The length of the CDR3 is 17 residues. The trim removed 0 bases at V and 3 bases at J, leaving 10 bases unmatched. Looked up from germline, CDR1 is SGHNT and CDR2 is YYREEE (reference sequence). CDR3 in DNA: TGTGCCAGCAGCTTGGCCGGCAGGGGGCTTCTGTACACTGAAGCTTTCTTT. Protein product: CASSLAGRGLLYTEAFF.

The J gene is TRBJ2-3, the V gene TRBV28, with 11 positions matching TRBD2. This CDR3 has 14 amino acids. Germline CDR1 and CDR2: MDHEN and SYDVKM. Losses at the gene ends were 8 bases for V and 5 bases for J; bases not matched to a gene: 6. The CDR3 DNA reads TGTGCCAGCGGGGAACTAGCGGGGGAAGATACGCAGTATTTT. It yields the protein CASGELAGEDTQYF.

The chain links TRBV10-3 to TRBJ1-1; D is uncertain. The CDR3 consists of 15 residues. Germline V lookup: CDR1 ENHRY, CDR2 SYGVKD. V lost 4 bases, J lost 0 bases, and 12 bases lay in between. The chain's CDR3 is CAISGQGGLNTEAFF. CDR3 bases: TGTGCCATCAGTGGGCAAGGCGGCTTGAACACTGAAGCTTTCTTT.

V gene TRBV7-3 combines with J gene TRBJ2-5, with D perhaps matching TRBD2 (7 bases). Germline V gene data show CDR1 as SGHTA and CDR2 as FQGTGA. CDR3 length: 14 residues. V was trimmed by 3 bases and J by 5 bases, leaving 13 bases between them. CDR3 amino acids: CASSFGGAGETQYF. Here the CDR3 DNA reads TGTGCCAGCAGCTTTGGGGGGGCTGGGGAGACCCAGTACTTC.